This entry lists 2 T cell receptor beta chains sequenced from one sample in a study of technical replicates of blood from a handful of donors. TCRdb's copy holds only in-frame clones and misses some; the assay was immunoSEQ multiplex PCR. Of tens of thousands of clones listed, approximately 96% were seen once; the top ten hold approximately 0.2%. The sample taken for sequencing was T cells isolated from PBMCs. The origin of the receptors is a human donor in good health.

This clone occurred a few times. This chain connects TRBV28 to TRBJ1-1; no clear D. Germline CDR1 and CDR2: MDHEN and SYDVKM. CDR3 length: 13 amino acids. V shed 3 bases and J shed 6 bases, with 11 bases lying between them. Here the CDR3 DNA reads TGTGCCAGCAGTTTTGGGCGGGCCCCTGAAGCTTTCTTT. Translating gives CASSFGRAPEAFF.

CDR3 sequence: CASSPMDRAGETQYF. In nucleotides, the CDR3 is TGTGCCAGTAGTCCTATGGACAGGGCGGGGGAGACCCAGTACTTC. V usage is TRBV19 and J usage is TRBJ2-5; 8 bases match TRBD1. Germline V lookup: CDR1 LNHDA, CDR2 SQIVND (reference sequence). The CDR3 has 15 residues. V lost 5 bases to trimming and J lost 5 bases; unmatched junction nucleotides: 10.